The next 24 T cell receptor beta chains were all read from a single sample in a study of neurological immune-mediated disorders. TCRdb re-called the 5' RACE reads with MiXCR, one entry per CDR3 protein. The sample has about 55,000 distinct CDR3 sequences, about 4.2% seen once; the top ten hold about 3.1%. The sequenced material came from PBMCs. Receptor source: a man aged 45 to 65 with multiple sclerosis.

Sample share makes this clonotype medium-sized. The chain is built from TRBV20-1 and TRBJ1-1; no clear D gene. The CDR3 is 13 amino acids. Trimming cost V 6 bases and J 0 bases, with 11 bases left between them. Germline CDR1 DFQATT, CDR2 SNEGSKA (reference sequence). CDR3 region: CSAPAPLNTEAFF. The CDR3 coding sequence is TGCAGTGCACCGGCTCCCCTGAACACTGAAGCTTTCTTT.

This clonotype was observed at least ten times. This rearrangement joins TRBV5-1 to TRBJ2-7, with 7 bases matching TRBD1. CDR3 size: 15 residues. V dropped 4 bases and J dropped 0; count of bases not matched to a gene: 7. CDR1 and CDR2 from the germline V gene are SGHRS and YFSETQ. CDR3 sequence (DNA): TGCGCCAGCAGCGGATTGGACAGGAACTCCTACGAGCAGTACTTC. It codes for CASSGLDRNSYEQYF.

This clonotype was found a few times. The chain uses TRBV5-5 and TRBJ1-4, with 8 bases fitting TRBD1. The length of the CDR3 is 13 residues. The germline V gene has CDR1 SGHKS and CDR2 YYEKEE (reference sequence). The junction had 2 bases not matched to a gene; V was cut back by 4 bases and J by 6 bases. The CDR3 bases are TGTGCCAGCAGCCCGACAGGGGATGAAAAACTGTTTTTT. This encodes CASSPTGDEKLFF.

This clonotype was observed many times. V and J are TRBV15 and TRBJ2-3, with 12 bases fitting TRBD2. This CDR3 comprises 16 residues. From germline, CDR1 is LNHNV and CDR2 YYDKDF (reference sequence). The ends lost 3 bases at V and 3 bases at J; junction bases unmatched: 4. In DNA form, the CDR3 reads TGTGCCACCAGCAGGGCCACTAGCGGGGGGACAGATACGCAGTATTTT. Translated: CATSRATSGGTDTQYF. The full variable domain, its missing parts supplied by reference TRBV15 and TRBJ2-3, is DAMVIQNPRYQVTQFGKPVTLSCSQTLNHNVMYWYQQKSSQAPKLLFHYYDKDFNNEADTPDNFQSRRPNTSFCFLDIRSPGLGDTAMYLCATSRATSGGTDTQYFGPGTRLTVL.

At least ten counts were recorded for this clonotype. The chain combines TRBV7-9 with TRBJ2-1; 10 bases match TRBD1. Germline CDR1 SEHNR, CDR2 FQNEAQ (reference sequence). The J segment lost 5 bases and the V segment lost 3 bases, leaving 4 bases of the junction unmatched. CDR3 length: 15 amino acids. The CDR3 DNA follows: TGTGCCAGCAGCTTGATCGGGACAGGGGACAATGAGCAGTTCTTC. Translated: CASSLIGTGDNEQFF.

The V gene is TRBV10-1, the J gene TRBJ2-5; D is undetermined. The CDR3 runs 13 residues. The V gene's germline CDR1 is WNHNN and CDR2 SYGVQD (reference sequence). V was trimmed by 5 bases and J by 1 base, leaving 8 bases between them. The CDR3 sequence: CASSFESQETQYF. As DNA, the CDR3 is TGCGCCAGCAGTTTTGAAAGCCAAGAGACCCAGTACTTC.

This clonotype was seen at least ten times. This chain links TRBV28 with TRBJ2-6; 8 nucleotides line up with TRBD1. This CDR3 comprises 18 residues. Germline CDR1 reads MDHEN; CDR2 reads SYDVKM. The V gene end was trimmed by 6 bases and the J gene end by 0 bases; junction bases not matched to a gene: 10. The CDR3 reads CASRTPGQAYSGANVLTF. The CDR3 DNA sequence: TGTGCCAGCAGGACCCCGGGACAGGCGTACTCTGGGGCCAACGTCCTGACTTTC.

This clonotype came up many times. This rearrangement joins TRBV27 to TRBJ1-1; tentatively, D is TRBD1 (6 bases). From germline, CDR1 is MNHEY and CDR2 SMNVEV (reference sequence). This CDR3 is built from 13 residues. V was trimmed by 8 bases and J by 3 bases, leaving 13 bases between them. The CDR3 reads CASFTGRHTEAFF. The CDR3 DNA reads as TGTGCCAGCTTTACAGGGAGGCACACTGAAGCTTTCTTT.

This clonotype was observed at least ten times. V gene TRBV12-3 or TRBV12-4 combines with J gene TRBJ2-3, with 14 bases fitting TRBD2. This CDR3 has 19 amino acids. Unmatched junction bases numbered 15, after V lost 5 bases and J lost 5 bases. In DNA form, the CDR3 reads TGTGCCAGCAGTCAGGGACTAGCGGGAGAGGTCTCAAACCAAGATACGCAGTATTTT. Its translation is CASSQGLAGEVSNQDTQYF.

The sample holds many counts of this clonotype. This chain joins TRBV7-2 and TRBJ2-4; the D gene is possibly TRBD2 (6 bases). Germline V CDR1 and CDR2: SGHTA, FQGNSA. V gave up 5 bases and J gave up 3 bases, with 11 bases separating them. The CDR3 has 14 residues. The chain's CDR3 is CASSDGLNKNIQYF. CDR3 in DNA: TGTGCCAGCAGCGACGGACTAAACAAAAACATTCAGTACTTC. The variable domain in full, completed from reference TRBV7-2 and TRBJ2-4, reads GAGVSQSPSNKVTEKGKDVELRCDPISGHTALYWYRQSLGQGLEFLIYFQGNSAPDKSGLPSDRFSAERTGGSVSTLTIQRTQQEDSAVYLCASSDGLNKNIQYFGAGTRLSVL.

Ten or more counts support this clonotype. The chain has TRBV7-3 and TRBJ2-3; D is unclear. Germline V gives CDR1 SGHTA, CDR2 FQGTGA. V shed 5 bases and J shed 6 bases, with 9 bases lying between them. This CDR3 region has 12 residues. This chain's CDR3 is CASSVSGDTQYF. DNA for the CDR3: TGTGCCAGCAGCGTTAGTGGTGATACGCAGTATTTT.

The chain recombines TRBV9 with TRBJ2-1; 10 bases fit TRBD1. The CDR3 spans 14 residues. Germline loops: CDR1 SGDLS, CDR2 YYNGEE. V lost 3 bases to trimming and J lost 8 bases; unmatched junction nucleotides: 5. For the CDR3, the DNA is TGTGCCAGCAGCGGACAGGGGGCTAATGATGAGCAGTTCTTC. Its protein is CASSGQGANDEQFF.

This clonotype was picked up many times. The genes are TRBV20-1 and TRBJ1-3; D gene unclear. Germline loops: CDR1 DFQATT, CDR2 SNEGSKA (reference sequence). Between the trimmed V and J ends, which lost 4 bases and 0 bases, there was a span of 10 bases. This CDR3 is 14 amino acids long. The CDR3 protein is CSAMGFYSGNTIYF. The DNA of the CDR3 is TGCAGTGCTATGGGGTTTTACTCTGGAAACACCATATATTTT.

J is TRBJ2-7 and V is TRBV20-1; 7 bases align to TRBD2. The CDR3 totals 14 residues. V shed 0 bases, J shed 5 bases, and the junction held 7 bases outside the gene matches. Germline V CDR1 and CDR2: DFQATT, SNEGSKA (reference sequence). This CDR3 is CSARDLTSRDEQYF. The CDR3 region has the DNA TGCAGTGCTAGAGATCTGACTAGCCGGGACGAGCAGTACTTC.

This clonotype occurred a few times. Germline and junction disagree at one end, which may indicate a read error. Here the CDR3 reads CASSPSSDQPQNF. In nucleotides, the CDR3 is TGCGCCAGCAGCCCTTCCTCGGATCAGCCCCAGAATTTT. The V call is TRBV5-1, the J call TRBJ1-5, with D unresolved. CDR1 and CDR2 from the germline V gene are SGHRS and YFSETQ. There are 13 residues in the CDR3. Variable domain in full (rest from reference TRBV5-1 and TRBJ1-5): KAGVTQTPRYLIKTRGQQVTLSCSPISGHRSVSWYQQTPGQGLQFLFEYFSETQRNKGNFPGRFSGRQFSNSRSEMNVSTLELGDSALYLCASSPSSDQPQNFGDGTRLSIL.

A word on this clonotype: A much larger clone sits a single nucleotide away, making a read error possible. This CDR3 is missing its conserved last phenylalanine or tryptophan, likely due to a read error. CDR3 residues: CSVGDATEAFY. The CDR3 bases are TGCAGCGTTGGGGACGCGACTGAAGCTTTCTAT. The chain employs TRBV29-1 and TRBJ1-1, with TRBD1 as a possible D gene (5 bases). Germline values: CDR1 SQVTM, CDR2 ANQGSEA. The V gene lost 4 bases and the J gene lost 5 bases, with 8 bases spanning the gap. This CDR3 region has 11 residues.

This clonotype appeared a few times. The chain links TRBV29-1 to TRBJ2-5; possibly TRBD2 for D (6 bases). CDR3 length: 13 residues. V lost 6 bases to trimming and J lost 3 bases, with 14 bases between them. CDR1 SQVTM and CDR2 ANQGSEA come from the germline V gene. DNA for the CDR3: TGCAGCGTCCGGCGGGACTCCAAAGAGACCCAGTACTTC. It translates to CSVRRDSKETQYF.

This chain joins TRBV28 and TRBJ2-7; tentatively, D is TRBD2 (5 bases). The germline V gene has CDR1 MDHEN and CDR2 SYDVKM. There are 14 residues in the CDR3. V lost 6 bases to trimming and J lost 7 bases, with 19 bases between them. CDR3 in amino acids: CASRSRFRREEQYF. The CDR3 region has the DNA TGTGCCAGCAGATCCAGGTTCCGACGGGAAGAGCAGTACTTC.

This clonotype was detected many times. A much larger clone lies one base from this, so it may be a read error. The chain links TRBV5-1 to TRBJ2-6, with a tentative D call TRBD1 (7 bases). The CDR3 extends over 17 amino acids. CDR1 is SGHRS, CDR2 YFSETQ, per germline. The CDR3 protein is CASGERRGRSGAKVLTF. CDR3 in DNA: TGCGCCAGCGGGGAAAGGAGGGGGCGCTCTGGGGCCAAAGTCCTGACTTTC. Together with reference TRBV5-1 and TRBJ2-6, the CDR3 gives the full variable domain: KAGVTQTPRYLIKTRGQQVTLSCSPISGHRSVSWYQQTPGQGLQFLFEYFSETQRNKGNFPGRFSGRQFSNSRSEMNVSTLELGDSALYLCASGERRGRSGAKVLTFGAGSRLTVL.

Regarding this clonotype: Given the absence of the conserved phenylalanine or tryptophan at the CDR3 end, a read error is likely. The V gene is TRBV6-6, the J gene TRBJ2-5; weak D call: TRBD1 (6 bases). V was pared by 6 bases and J by 4 bases, with 9 bases between. Germline V gives CDR1 MNHNY, CDR2 SVGAGI (reference sequence). The CDR3 sequence is 12 residues long. CDR3 bases: TGTGCCAGCAGCAGGGGCTCAGAGACCCAGTACTGC. This translates into CASSRGSETQYC.

This chain links TRBV10-3 with TRBJ2-7, with no clear D. The germline V and J ends were trimmed by 0 bases and 1 base, with 10 bases remaining between them. Germline V gene data show CDR1 as ENHRY and CDR2 as SYGVKD. The CDR3 is 15 amino acids. CDR3: CAISESSAGSYEQYF. CDR3 DNA: TGTGCCATCAGTGAGTCTTCGGCAGGATCCTACGAGCAGTACTTC.

This clonotype has just one count. This could be a read error, since a much larger clone is one nucleotide away. This sequence joins TRBV27 and TRBJ2-2; D ambiguous. V was shortened by 7 bases and J by 10 bases, with 19 bases between the two germline ends. Germline values: CDR1 MNHEY, CDR2 SMNVEV (reference sequence). The CDR3 contains 14 residues. The CDR3 bases are TGTGCCAGCACCCGGGCAGGTACCCTCGCGGAGCTGTTTTTT. It is translated as CASTRAGTLAELFF.

This clonotype has a count of ten or more. The V call is TRBV5-1, the J call TRBJ1-5; D is uncertain. The CDR3 sequence is 15 residues long. V was cut by 0 bases and J by 1 base, with 8 bases left in between. In germline, CDR1 is SGHRS, CDR2 YFSETQ. In DNA, the CDR3 is TGCGCCAGCAGCTTGGACGGCAGCAGCAATCAGCCCCAGCATTTT. Amino acids: CASSLDGSSNQPQHF.

Ten or more counts support this clonotype. A read error is possible here, since a much larger clone lies one base away. The chain carries TRBV4-1 and TRBJ2-2; unclear D gene. The V gene lost 0 bases and the J gene lost 4 bases, with 6 bases spanning the gap. The CDR3 covers 14 residues. Germline V gene data show CDR1 as MGHRA and CDR2 as YSYEKL. The CDR3 sequence is CASSQETSTGELFF. For the CDR3, the DNA is TGCGCCAGCAGCCAAGAGACGAGCACCGGGGAGCTGTTTTTT.